The rows below give T cell receptor beta chains drawn from one sample of a study of shared clonotypes between healthy human individuals. The protocol was immunoSEQ multiplex PCR, while the TCRdb copy is restricted to in-frame clones and leaves out a portion. Counted here are over 2 million clones, approximately 94% occurring once; the ten biggest clones make up about 1.1%. Sequenced input: naive CD8+ T cells sorted from blood. These TCRs come from a man between 18 and 29 years old in good health. The CDR3 runs from the conserved cysteine through the conserved F or W. D genes are given only for firm matches. Part of the rows lack a size; the others show once, few, many or a class for expanded clones.

v_call: TRBV5-4; d_call: -; j_call: TRBJ2-7; clone_size: once; cdr3_aa: CASSSTDGYEQYF; cdr3_nt: TGTGCCAGCAGTTCCACAGATGGCTACGAGCAGTACTTC
v_call: TRBV28; d_call: -; j_call: TRBJ2-7; clone_size: -; cdr3_aa: CASSRDSYEQYF; cdr3_nt: TGTGCCAGCAGTCGTGACAGCTACGAGCAGTACTTC
v_call: TRBV6-5; d_call: TRBD2; j_call: TRBJ2-1; clone_size: -; cdr3_aa: CASSYIRGEINEQFF; cdr3_nt: TGTGCCAGCAGTTACATCCGGGGGGAAATCAATGAGCAGTTCTTC
v_call: TRBV7-6; d_call: -; j_call: TRBJ2-2; clone_size: -; cdr3_aa: CASSQTLGVNTGELFF; cdr3_nt: TGTGCCAGCAGCCAAACTTTGGGTGTTAACACCGGGGAGCTGTTTTTT
v_call: TRBV7-9; d_call: TRBD1; j_call: TRBJ1-2; clone_size: -; cdr3_aa: CASSGPGTDRYGYTF; cdr3_nt: TGTGCCAGCAGCGGACCCGGGACAGATCGCTATGGCTACACCTTC
v_call: TRBV7-9; d_call: -; j_call: TRBJ1-4; clone_size: -; cdr3_aa: CASSFVREGVGEKLFF; cdr3_nt: TGTGCCAGCAGCTTCGTCAGGGAGGGCGTTGGTGAAAAACTGTTTTTT
v_call: TRBV28; d_call: -; j_call: TRBJ1-5; clone_size: -; cdr3_aa: CASTPRGSNQPQHF; cdr3_nt: TGTGCCAGCACTCCTCGGGGTAGCAATCAGCCCCAGCATTTT
v_call: TRBV19; d_call: -; j_call: TRBJ1-2; clone_size: -; cdr3_aa: CASSIRHSGYGYTF; cdr3_nt: TGTGCCAGTAGTATCCGGCACAGTGGCTATGGCTACACCTTC
v_call: TRBV30; d_call: -; j_call: TRBJ1-1; clone_size: -; cdr3_aa: CAWSDLYREVNTEAFF; cdr3_nt: TGTGCCTGGAGCGACCTATACCGTGAAGTGAACACTGAAGCTTTCTTT
v_call: TRBV10-3; d_call: TRBD1; j_call: TRBJ1-2; clone_size: -; cdr3_aa: CAISVWEQGAEGGYTF; cdr3_nt: TGTGCCATCAGTGTTTGGGAACAGGGGGCGGAGGGTGGCTACACCTTC
v_call: TRBV7-9; d_call: TRBD2; j_call: TRBJ2-5; clone_size: -; cdr3_aa: CASSGPTGYSGSGPETQYF; cdr3_nt: TGTGCCAGCAGCGGTCCGACAGGTTATAGCGGGAGCGGACCAGAGACCCAGTACTTC
v_call: TRBV5-4; d_call: -; j_call: TRBJ1-3; clone_size: -; cdr3_aa: CASSQTLQAGSGNTIYF; cdr3_nt: TGTGCCAGCAGCCAAACCCTCCAGGCTGGCTCTGGAAACACCATATATTTT
v_call: TRBV12-5; d_call: TRBD1; j_call: TRBJ2-5; clone_size: -; cdr3_aa: CASGLVRGRNQETQYF; cdr3_nt: TGTGCTAGTGGTTTGGTTAGGGGGCGAAACCAAGAGACCCAGTACTTC
v_call: TRBV7-2; d_call: -; j_call: TRBJ1-4; clone_size: once; cdr3_aa: CASSLTASAEKLFF; cdr3_nt: TGTGCCAGCAGCTTAACGGCGTCGGCTGAAAAACTGTTTTTT
v_call: TRBV7-2; d_call: TRBD2; j_call: TRBJ2-1; clone_size: -; cdr3_aa: CATYSRGGENNEQFF; cdr3_nt: TGTGCCACCTACTCCCGGGGGGGAGAAAACAATGAGCAGTTCTTC
v_call: TRBV30; d_call: -; j_call: TRBJ1-1; clone_size: -; cdr3_aa: CACIREGDTEAFF; cdr3_nt: TGTGCCTGCATCAGAGAAGGCGACACTGAAGCTTTCTTT
v_call: TRBV15; d_call: -; j_call: TRBJ1-4; clone_size: -; cdr3_aa: CATSPGTRVSPQEKLFF; cdr3_nt: TGTGCCACCAGCCCCGGGACAAGGGTATCCCCGCAAGAAAAACTGTTTTTT
v_call: TRBV7-6; d_call: -; j_call: TRBJ1-5; clone_size: -; cdr3_aa: CASSLGSVGNQPQHF; cdr3_nt: TGTGCCAGCAGCCTGGGCTCAGTGGGCAATCAGCCCCAGCATTTT
v_call: TRBV27; d_call: -; j_call: TRBJ1-6; clone_size: once; cdr3_aa: CASRVTGFNSPLHF; cdr3_nt: TGTGCCAGCAGAGTGACAGGCTTTAATTCACCCCTCCACTTT
v_call: TRBV4-1; d_call: TRBD1; j_call: TRBJ2-1; clone_size: once; cdr3_aa: CASSHAQGASFEQFF; cdr3_nt: TGCGCCAGCAGCCATGCGCAGGGGGCGTCATTTGAGCAGTTCTTC
v_call: TRBV7-9; d_call: TRBD2; j_call: TRBJ2-2; clone_size: -; cdr3_aa: CASSPPTSGATGELFF; cdr3_nt: TGTGCCAGCAGCCCGCCGACTAGCGGGGCCACCGGGGAGCTGTTTTTT
v_call: TRBV9; d_call: -; j_call: TRBJ1-5; clone_size: -; cdr3_aa: CASSETGTPTPYQPQHF; cdr3_nt: TGTGCCAGCAGCGAAACCGGGACGCCCACGCCGTACCAGCCCCAGCATTTT
v_call: TRBV27; d_call: -; j_call: TRBJ1-1; clone_size: -; cdr3_aa: CASSTVSGVFEAFF; cdr3_nt: TGTGCCAGCAGTACAGTCTCCGGGGTTTTTGAAGCTTTCTTT
v_call: TRBV10-3; d_call: TRBD2; j_call: TRBJ2-3; clone_size: -; cdr3_aa: CAIMGELAGVTDTQYF; cdr3_nt: TGTGCCATCATGGGGGAACTAGCGGGGGTCACAGATACGCAGTATTTT
v_call: TRBV27; d_call: -; j_call: TRBJ2-2; clone_size: -; cdr3_aa: CASSSRERNTGELFF; cdr3_nt: TGTGCCAGCAGTTCTCGCGAGCGGAACACCGGGGAGCTGTTTTTT
v_call: TRBV4-3; d_call: -; j_call: TRBJ2-1; clone_size: -; cdr3_aa: CASSGSGYNEQFF; cdr3_nt: TGCGCCAGCAGCGGGAGTGGCTACAATGAGCAGTTCTTC
v_call: TRBV4-1; d_call: -; j_call: TRBJ2-7; clone_size: once; cdr3_aa: CASSPRGVGFYEQYF; cdr3_nt: TGCGCCAGCAGCCCTCGAGGGGTAGGTTTCTACGAGCAGTACTTC
v_call: TRBV5-4; d_call: -; j_call: TRBJ2-7; clone_size: -; cdr3_aa: CASSSRWGVSYEQYF; cdr3_nt: TGTGCCAGCAGCTCCCGGTGGGGGGTTAGCTACGAGCAGTACTTC
v_call: TRBV27; d_call: -; j_call: TRBJ2-3; clone_size: once; cdr3_aa: CASSLRLADTQYF; cdr3_nt: TGTGCCAGCAGTCTAAGGCTCGCAGATACGCAGTATTTT
v_call: TRBV6-5; d_call: -; j_call: TRBJ2-7; clone_size: -; cdr3_aa: CASSYGPAYEQYF; cdr3_nt: TGTGCCAGCAGTTACGGACCTGCCTACGAGCAGTACTTC
v_call: TRBV4-1; d_call: -; j_call: TRBJ2-5; clone_size: -; cdr3_aa: CASSQVTEVETQYF; cdr3_nt: TGCGCCAGCAGCCAAGTGACGGAGGTGGAGACCCAGTACTTC
v_call: TRBV2; d_call: -; j_call: TRBJ1-5; clone_size: -; cdr3_aa: CASSEAVEGSNQPQHF; cdr3_nt: TGTGCCAGCAGTGAAGCGGTTGAGGGCAGCAATCAGCCCCAGCATTTT
v_call: TRBV25-1; d_call: -; j_call: TRBJ2-3; clone_size: -; cdr3_aa: CASSEWSDTQYF; cdr3_nt: TGTGCCAGCAGTGAATGGTCAGATACGCAGTATTTT
v_call: TRBV13; d_call: -; j_call: TRBJ1-2; clone_size: -; cdr3_aa: CASSLGTGANYGYTF; cdr3_nt: TGTGCCAGCAGCTTAGGGACAGGAGCTAACTATGGCTACACCTTC
v_call: TRBV25-1; d_call: -; j_call: TRBJ2-7; clone_size: once; cdr3_aa: CASSAGIEQYF; cdr3_nt: TGTGCCAGCAGTGCAGGGATTGAGCAGTACTTC
v_call: TRBV25-1; d_call: -; j_call: TRBJ1-1; clone_size: -; cdr3_aa: CASGVTEKAFF; cdr3_nt: TGTGCCAGCGGTGTGACAGAGAAAGCTTTCTTT
v_call: TRBV27; d_call: TRBD1; j_call: TRBJ1-6; clone_size: -; cdr3_aa: CASSPGQGVSPLHF; cdr3_nt: TGTGCCAGCAGTCCCGGACAGGGCGTTTCACCCCTCCACTTT
v_call: TRBV15; d_call: -; j_call: TRBJ2-7; clone_size: once; cdr3_aa: CATSRAPGTPYEQYF; cdr3_nt: TGTGCCACCAGCAGAGCCCCCGGGACACCGTACGAGCAGTACTTC
v_call: TRBV29-1; d_call: TRBD1; j_call: TRBJ1-2; clone_size: -; cdr3_aa: CSVDRGGLLGYTF; cdr3_nt: TGCAGCGTGGACAGGGGTGGATTGCTTGGCTACACCTTC
v_call: TRBV2; d_call: -; j_call: TRBJ2-3; clone_size: once; cdr3_aa: CASPRGWNTDTQYF; cdr3_nt: TGTGCCAGCCCCCGGGGGTGGAACACAGATACGCAGTATTTT